Below, 20 T cell receptor beta chains from the same sample are listed, as sequenced in a study of blood T cells in healthy people across ages (dated by TCRdb to the mid-2010s). The library came from 5' RACE. The sequencing machine was an Illumina HiSeq 2500. A second roughly 7 to 11 cycle PCR used a sample-barcoded 5' primer and a J-beta primer mix. TCRdb's own reprocessing of the public reads used fastp at Q25 and MiXCR and kept productive beta chains. A single entry per CDR3 protein holds the most common genes and DNA from its merged rows. For this sample there are about 570,000 distinct CDR3 sequences; approximately 25% appear just once. The top ten constitute about a fifth of the sample. Material for sequencing was blood. Source of these receptors: a woman in her 70s in good health.

This clonotype was observed a single time. The rearrangement links TRBV7-2 to TRBJ2-3; 7 positions agree with TRBD1. CDR1 is SGHTA, CDR2 FQGNSA, per germline. This CDR3 has 14 amino acids. Trimming took 6 bases from V and 2 from J; bases not matched to a gene: 5. The CDR3 DNA reads as TGTGCCAGCAGTAATACAGGGGACACAGATACGCAGTATTTT. This sequence encodes CASSNTGDTDTQYF. Based on the CDR3 plus reference TRBV7-2 and TRBJ2-3, the full variable domain is GAGVSQSPSNKVTEKGKDVELRCDPISGHTALYWYRQSLGQGLEFLIYFQGNSAPDKSGLPSDRFSAERTGGSVSTLTIQRTQQEDSAVYLCASSNTGDTDTQYFGPGTRLTVL.

In its sample, this clonotype was seen a few times. The chain recombines TRBV7-2 with TRBJ2-6, with 7 bases lining up with TRBD1. Unmatched junction bases numbered 13, after V lost 5 bases and J lost 0 bases. Looked up from germline, CDR1 is SGHTA and CDR2 is FQGNSA. This CDR3 region has 19 residues. Here the CDR3 DNA reads TGTACCAGCAGCCCCCGGGACAGAAGAACAATCTCTGGGGCCAACGTCCTGACTTTC. It is translated as CTSSPRDRRTISGANVLTF.

This clonotype was seen repeatedly, ten times or more. This rearrangement joins TRBV21-1 to TRBJ2-4; the DNA was not compared with TRBD2, the D call given in the table. TRBV21-1 is deemed a pseudogene. The CDR3 loop spans 21 amino acids. The DNA of the CDR3 is TGTGCCAGCAGCAATGGTAGAGGACCCGGACCTCGTAACGTAGCCAAAAACATTCAGTACTTC. It encodes CASSNGRGPGPRNVAKNIQYF.

The chain is built from TRBV5-1 and TRBJ1-4, with D possibly matching TRBD1 (6 bases). The V end lost 0 bases, the J end lost 8 bases, and 14 bases lay between the germline ends. Germline CDR1 reads SGHRS; CDR2 reads YFSETQ. The CDR3 totals 15 residues. The DNA for the CDR3 is TGCGCCAGCAGCTTGGCAGGCAGGGGTGCCGAAAAACTGTTTTTT. Translated, it gives CASSLAGRGAEKLFF.

This chain connects TRBV24-1 to TRBJ2-1, with D tentatively TRBD2 (5 bases). CDR1 is KGHDR, CDR2 SFDVKD, per germline. The germline V and J ends were trimmed by 1 base and 3 bases, with 15 bases remaining between them. The CDR3 length is 17 residues. The CDR3 is CATSDLRSSSHYNEQFF. For the CDR3, the DNA is TGTGCCACCAGTGATTTAAGGTCTAGCTCACACTACAATGAGCAGTTCTTC.

The V call is TRBV10-3, the J call TRBJ2-1, with 7 bases matching TRBD2. Germline values: CDR1 ENHRY, CDR2 SYGVKD. The CDR3 loop spans 15 amino acids. The trim removed 3 bases at V and 3 bases at J, leaving 5 bases unmatched. The CDR3 reads CAISDGGGIYNEQFF. As DNA, the CDR3 is TGTGCCATCAGTGACGGCGGGGGAATCTACAATGAGCAGTTCTTC.

CDR3 bases: TGCAGTGCTAGTGGCGGGGCAACTAATGAAAAACTGTTTTTT. Translating gives CSASGGATNEKLFF. V and J are TRBV20-1 and TRBJ1-4; D remains unclear. The length of the CDR3 is 14 residues. Germline CDR1 is DFQATT and CDR2 is SNEGSKA (reference sequence). The ends were cut back, 3 bases at V and 0 bases at J, with 8 bases in the middle.

This clonotype was seen ten or more times. The J gene is TRBJ2-5, the V gene TRBV11-2; tentative D call: TRBD2 (5 bases). The end of the DNA fits TRBJ2-1 better, so the J call may be wrong. This CDR3 spans 14 amino acids. Germline CDR1 is SGHAT and CDR2 is FQNNGV. Written as DNA, the CDR3 is TGTGCCAGCAGCTCCCACACGGGGAACCTTGAGCAGTTCTTC. Amino acids: CASSSHTGNLEQFF.

This clonotype was observed a handful of times. The chain recombines TRBV3-1 with TRBJ2-7; D ambiguous. The germline gives CDR1 LGHDT, CDR2 YNNKEL (reference sequence). This CDR3 comprises 12 residues. Trimming stripped 0 bases from V and 3 bases from J, with 3 bases between. The CDR3 sequence: CASSQDDYEQYF. The DNA of the CDR3 is TGTGCCAGCAGCCAAGATGACTACGAGCAGTACTTC.

V gene TRBV12-3 or TRBV12-4 combines with J gene TRBJ2-3, with 7 bases fitting TRBD2. The ends lost 6 bases at V and 0 bases at J; junction bases unmatched: 9. There are 16 residues in the CDR3. CDR3 region: CASSSGRAASTDTQYF. The DNA for the CDR3 is TGTGCCAGCAGCTCAGGGAGGGCAGCGAGCACAGATACGCAGTATTTT.

The V and J genes are TRBV29-1 and TRBJ1-1; tentative D call: TRBD1 (6 bases). Germline V gene sequence: CDR1 SQVTM, CDR2 ANQGSEA. This CDR3 is built from 12 residues. The ends were cut back, 7 bases at V and 2 bases at J, with 11 bases in the middle. The CDR3 nucleotides are TGCAGCGGCCGGGACATTAACACTGAAGCTTTCTTT. Translated, it gives CSGRDINTEAFF.

V gene TRBV30 combines with J gene TRBJ2-1; 8 bases align to TRBD1. The J call is doubtful: the DNA matches TRBJ2-5 better. CDR1 is GTSNPN and CDR2 is SVGIG in the germline V gene (reference sequence). The CDR3 totals 12 residues. The CDR3 DNA reads TGTGCCTGGAGTGGACAGGGGGAGACCCAGTACTTC. This sequence encodes CAWSGQGETQYF.

This clonotype was observed a handful of times. V gene TRBV6-5 combines with J gene TRBJ1-1; 12 positions match TRBD1. Per the germline V gene, CDR1 is MNHEY and CDR2 is SVGAGI. This CDR3 has 14 residues. V dropped 6 bases and J dropped 8; count of bases not matched to a gene: 7. The CDR3: CASSLGQGATEAFF. CDR3 nucleotide sequence: TGTGCCAGCAGCTTGGGACAGGGGGCAACGGAAGCTTTCTTT.

This sequence joins TRBV7-9 and TRBJ1-2; D remains unclear. The CDR3 spans 13 residues. V was shortened by 5 bases and J by 7 bases, with 14 bases between the two germline ends. The germline CDR1 and CDR2 sequences are SEHNR and FQNEAQ (reference sequence). The CDR3 protein is CASSQTRESGYTF. The CDR3 nucleotides read TGTGCCAGCAGCCAAACTAGGGAATCTGGCTACACCTTC.

This clonotype was found a few times. The rearrangement joins TRBV7-2 to TRBJ2-3; D perhaps matches TRBD2 (7 bases). V dropped 5 bases and J dropped 1 base, with 16 bases sitting between them. The CDR3 is 16 amino acids. Germline V gives CDR1 SGHTA, CDR2 FQGNSA. Here the CDR3 DNA reads TGTGCCAGCAGCCCCTCTGGGGGGGCCGGCACAGATACGCAGTATTTT. Protein sequence: CASSPSGGAGTDTQYF. The full variable domain, its missing parts supplied by reference TRBV7-2 and TRBJ2-3, is GAGVSQSPSNKVTEKGKDVELRCDPISGHTALYWYRQSLGQGLEFLIYFQGNSAPDKSGLPSDRFSAERTGGSVSTLTIQRTQQEDSAVYLCASSPSGGAGTDTQYFGPGTRLTVL.

The rearrangement links TRBV7-2 to TRBJ2-5; D perhaps matches TRBD2 (5 bases). The CDR3 is made up of 14 amino acids. CDR1 SGHTA and CDR2 FQGNSA come from the germline V gene. Trimming took 4 bases from V and 1 from J, leaving 10 bases between them. CDR3 residues: CASSSLGRQETQYF. DNA of the CDR3: TGTGCCAGCAGCTCACTAGGTCGCCAAGAGACCCAGTACTTC.

V is TRBV11-2 and J is TRBJ2-7; the D call may be TRBD1 or TRBD2 (6 bases each). V dropped 2 bases and J dropped 10 bases, with 12 bases sitting between them. CDR1 and CDR2 from the germline V gene are SGHAT and FQNNGV. The CDR3 is 12 amino acids. Written as DNA, the CDR3 is TGTGCCAGCAGCTTATGGGGGGCGGGTCAGTACTTC. It codes for CASSLWGAGQYF.

The chain is built from TRBV4-3 and TRBJ2-1, with TRBD2 identical over 7 bases. Germline CDR1 and CDR2: LGHNA and YSLEER. V dropped 2 bases and J dropped 7; count of bases not matched to a gene: 8. This CDR3 has 15 amino acids. CDR3 amino acids: CASSQSWGGMNEQFF. CDR3 nucleotides: TGCGCCAGCAGCCAATCATGGGGGGGGATGAATGAGCAGTTCTTC.

This clonotype has only a few counts. V and J are TRBV5-1 and TRBJ2-5; 7 bases match TRBD1. The assigned J gene may be wrong: the sequence end matches TRBJ2-7 better. Germline CDR1 and CDR2: SGHRS and YFSETQ. The CDR3 totals 15 residues. The CDR3 protein is CASSPEVGRGYEQYF. The CDR3 nucleotides read TGCGCCAGCAGCCCGGAGGTGGGCAGGGGGTACGAGCAGTACTTC.

The chain joins TRBV18 to TRBJ1-2; 8 bases agree with TRBD1. The CDR3 is 15 residues long. Germline CDR1 and CDR2: KGHSH and LQKENI. Trimming cost V 6 bases and J 4 bases; bases outside gene matches: 10. The CDR3 reads CASSAGTGTFYGYTF. In DNA, the CDR3 is TGTGCCAGCTCCGCCGGGACAGGTACCTTCTATGGCTACACCTTC.